Given below is one T cell receptor (beta chain) in context. Its recognized antigen is unknown. No DNA is shown, since the ends of the CDR3 on it are uncertain; the CDR3 is the one TCRdb lists. The data stem from a study of low-dose radiotherapy and immunotherapy resistance in tumors (dated by TCRdb to 2021 to 2024). A note on the overall study: In Cohort 1, each fraction delivered 0.5 Gy every 2 weeks, and the prescribed total PTV dose was 6.5 Gy. In Cohort 2, 1 Gy per fraction was delivered every two weeks, for a total of 13 Gy over 26 weeks. Every two weeks, patients got intravenous cyclophosphamide at 200 mg/m2, given one day ahead of each radiation and immunotherapy administration. Randomization of trial participants into treatment groups was not performed. Starting on cycle 1 day 1, patients took 300 mg of aspirin by mouth once daily for four cycles. The translational analysis covered eight patients: three from the first dose cohort and the first five from the second dose cohort. Patients were given nivolumab as a 240 mg flat dose every two weeks and ipilimumab at 1 mg/kg every six weeks, with both drugs delivered intravenously.

Per the publication, the time point label means: after trial treatment. What this sample's treatment or condition label stands for: LDRT plus nivolumab, ipilimumab, low-dose cyclophosphamide and aspirin (RACIN trial). Donors were enrolled in RACIN, a single-arm phase I dose-escalation trial in which nivolumab, ipilimumab, aspirin, low-dose cyclophosphamide and low-dose radiotherapy were combined. To be eligible, a patient needed to have an advanced solid tumor that was TIL-negative. The instrument given in TCRdb is Illumina HiSeq 2500. To make first-strand cDNA, Superscript III was used along with a set of TRAV- and TRBV-specific primers so that both the TCRalpha and TCRbeta chains were covered. TCRs were amplified for around 20 PCR cycles with Phusion, using a constant-region primer paired with the adapter attached to the V primers. Amplification of the isolated mRNA was done with the MessageAmp II aRNA Amplification Kit, which involved a roughly 16-hour in vitro transcription at 37 degrees C. The Dynabeads mRNA DIRECT Purification Kit was used to isolate mRNA for TCR sequencing. Indexed Illumina adapters were added in a second Phusion PCR of about 27 cycles, after which AMPure XP beads were used to purify the products. Processing in the source paper ran as follows. Custom Perl scripts were used to pool TCR sequences that encoded the same protein, to remove out-of-frame sequences, and to calculate the abundance of each clonotype. Any TCR sequence backed by just one read was left out of the analysis. Repertoire metrics included Shannon entropy, Gini index, clonality, richness, and frequency of TCRs shared between repertoires. TCRdb ran its own pipeline on the public reads, namely fastp trimming at Q25 and MiXCR clone calling, and kept in-frame beta chains. Under each unique CDR3 protein, matching rows form one entry showing the most common genes and DNA. The V and J calls were not made by the authors but by TCRdb's processing. For this sample the table gives tens of thousands of distinct CDR3 sequences, of which 20% were detected only once. 9.5% to 15% of the sample is taken by the ten largest.

The sequence came from a female donor with ovarian cancer. The specimen comprised PBMCs, sampled after low-dose radiotherapy plus immunotherapy.

The CDR3 here reads CASSLLRDSSPGSCFF. The rearrangement joined TRBV7-9 to TRBJ2-2; the table calls TRBD1, which could not be checked here. The CDR3 numbers 16 residues from cysteine through phenylalanine. Taken from the germline V gene (reference sequence), the CDR1 and CDR2 loops are SEHNR and FQNEAQ.